A selection of T cell receptor beta chains follows, all from one sample in a study of OX40 agonist ivuxolimab in advanced cancers. TCRdb's copy holds only in-frame clones and misses some; the assay was immunoSEQ multiplex PCR. Found here are some 95,000 clones, approximately 90% of them singletons; the top ten hold roughly 0.5%. This material consisted of CD4+ or CD8+ T cells sorted from blood, taken in a trial of the OX40 agonist ivuxolimab. Every receptor here comes from an adult with an advanced solid tumor such as melanoma, head and neck, liver or kidney cancer. Both conserved end residues are part of each CDR3. D genes are given only for firm matches. Not every row has a clone size; where given, it reads once, few, many or a size class.

>TRBV5-4|.|TRBJ1-1|.
CASSPGGRDGNTEAFF
TGTGCCAGCAGCCCCGGGGGGAGGGACGGGAACACTGAAGCTTTCTTT
>TRBV5-6|TRBD1|TRBJ1-4|.
CASSRGGTGNEKLFF
TGTGCCAGCAGCCGTGGGGGGACAGGGAATGAAAAACTGTTTTTT
>TRBV28|.|TRBJ1-2|.
CASSFFKTGGYTF
TGTGCCAGCAGTTTCTTCAAAACGGGCGGCTACACCTTC
>TRBV29-1|.|TRBJ2-1|.
CSVEGGGAHQTFEQFF
TGCAGCGTTGAAGGAGGAGGGGCCCACCAGACTTTTGAGCAGTTCTTC
>TRBV19|.|TRBJ2-7|.
CASSTWFLQGMGEQYF
TGTGCCAGTAGTACCTGGTTCCTGCAGGGAATGGGCGAGCAGTACTTC
>TRBV7-9|.|TRBJ2-5|.
CATHRGAEETQYF
TGTGCCACCCATAGGGGGGCAGAAGAGACCCAGTACTTC
>TRBV5-4|TRBD1|TRBJ2-2|.
CASSWDRADGELFF
TGTGCCAGCAGCTGGGACAGGGCGGACGGGGAGCTGTTTTTT
>TRBV25-1|.|TRBJ1-1|.
CASRRQAGTEAFF
TGTGCCAGCAGAAGACAGGCCGGCACTGAAGCTTTCTTT
>TRBV7-9|TRBD1|TRBJ1-2|.
CASSGGTGGNGYTF
TGTGCCAGCAGTGGCGGGACAGGGGGTAATGGCTACACCTTC
>TRBV27|TRBD2|TRBJ2-7|.
CASNFGLAGTYEQYF
TGTGCCAGCAATTTCGGACTAGCGGGTACCTACGAGCAGTACTTC
>TRBV14|TRBD1|TRBJ1-2|.
CASSMDRLYGYTF
TGTGCCAGCAGCATGGACAGGCTCTATGGCTACACCTTC
>TRBV25-1|.|TRBJ1-1|.
CASSSGTSNTEAFF
TGTGCCAGCAGCTCCGGGACATCGAACACTGAAGCTTTCTTT
>TRBV4-2|.|TRBJ1-2|.
CASSRAGLEYGYTF
TGTGCCAGCAGCCGCGCGGGACTTGAGTACGGCTACACCTTC
>TRBV19|.|TRBJ1-3|.
CASSRRNSGNTIYF
TGTGCCAGTAGTAGACGGAACTCTGGAAACACCATATATTTT
>TRBV7-3|TRBD1|TRBJ2-5|.
CASSFGQGETQYF
TGTGCCAGCAGCTTTGGACAGGGGGAGACCCAGTACTTC
>TRBV11-3|.|TRBJ1-3|.
CASSLGRGNTIYF
TGTGCCAGCAGCTTAGGACGTGGAAACACCATATATTTT
>TRBV28|.|TRBJ2-2|.
CASSLWGAGTGELFF
TGTGCCAGCAGTTTATGGGGGGCAGGCACCGGGGAGCTGTTTTTT
>TRBV18|.|TRBJ2-5|once
CASSPRTRALGETQYF
TGTGCCAGCTCACCTCGGACCAGGGCCCTCGGAGAGACCCAGTACTTC
>TRBV11-1|.|TRBJ2-5|.
CASSGVAPEETQYF
TGTGCCAGCAGCGGGGTAGCGCCAGAAGAGACCCAGTACTTC
>TRBV18|TRBD2|TRBJ2-7|.
CASSPPVGGRAYEQYF
TGTGCCAGCTCACCACCCGTGGGAGGGAGGGCCTACGAGCAGTACTTC
>TRBV11-2|.|TRBJ2-7|.
CASNKIGAHEQYF
TGTGCCAGCAACAAAATTGGGGCCCACGAGCAGTACTTC
>TRBV2|TRBD1|TRBJ2-6|.
CASGGQAGANVLTF
TGTGCCAGTGGAGGACAGGCTGGGGCCAACGTCCTGACTTTC
>TRBV10-1|TRBD1|TRBJ2-7|once
CAPRDRGFHEQYF
TGCGCCCCCCGGGACAGGGGGTTCCACGAGCAGTACTTC
>TRBV4-1|.|TRBJ1-2|.
CASSQDPYSYNYPDYTF
TGCGCCAGCAGCCAAGATCCTTACAGCTATAACTATCCTGACTACACCTTC
>TRBV6-6|.|TRBJ1-5|.
CAGSYSTSNQPQHF
TGTGCCGGCAGTTACTCGACCAGCAATCAGCCCCAGCATTTT
>TRBV5-8|.|TRBJ2-3|.
CASSLVGEEEWNTQYF
TGTGCCAGCAGCTTGGTAGGGGAGGAGGAATGGAATACGCAGTATTTT
>TRBV7-2|.|TRBJ1-4|.
CASSSANFGEKLFF
TGTGCCAGCAGCTCAGCGAACTTTGGGGAAAAACTGTTTTTT
>TRBV5-1|TRBD2|TRBJ2-2|.
CASHTGTSGPTGELFF
TGCGCCAGTCACACCGGGACTAGCGGGCCCACCGGGGAGCTGTTTTTT
>TRBV18|.|TRBJ1-4|.
CASSPSLLGGSEEKLFF
TGTGCCAGCTCACCGAGCTTACTCGGCGGCAGCGAGGAAAAACTGTTTTTT
>TRBV28|TRBD1|TRBJ1-2|once
CASSFYLRGRNYGYTF
TGTGCCAGCAGTTTCTATCTCAGGGGGCGGAACTATGGCTACACCTTC
>TRBV2|.|TRBJ2-2|.
CASRGENTGELFF
TGTGCCAGCAGGGGGGAAAACACCGGGGAGCTGTTTTTT
>TRBV18|TRBD2|TRBJ2-1|.
CASSPRSGGPSYNEQFF
TGTGCCAGCTCACCAAGAAGCGGGGGACCCTCCTACAATGAGCAGTTCTTC
>TRBV5-1|TRBD1|TRBJ2-5|.
CASSLAETGETQYF
TGCGCCAGCAGCTTGGCCGAGACAGGGGAGACCCAGTACTTC
>TRBV5-1|TRBD1|TRBJ2-3|.
CASSTDRGTGDTQYF
TGCGCCAGCAGCACGGACAGGGGGACGGGGGATACGCAGTATTTT
>TRBV7-9|.|TRBJ1-1|few
CASSLRDTEAFF
TGTGCCAGCAGCTTACGGGACACTGAAGCTTTCTTT
>TRBV2|.|TRBJ1-3|.
CASSFLRSGNTIYF
TGTGCCAGCAGCTTCCTGCGCTCTGGAAACACCATATATTTT
>TRBV6-6|.|TRBJ2-3|.
CASSPTPDTQYF
TGTGCCAGCAGTCCTACCCCAGATACGCAGTATTTT
>TRBV5-6|.|TRBJ1-4|once
CASSSTGDGGNEKLFF
TGTGCCAGCAGCTCCACTGGGGACGGAGGTAATGAAAAACTGTTTTTT
>TRBV7-3|.|TRBJ1-1|.
CASSLNRNTEAFF
TGTGCCAGCAGCTTAAACAGAAACACTGAAGCTTTCTTT
>TRBV6-5|TRBD1|TRBJ1-2|.
CASQGAGGYTF
TGTGCCAGTCAGGGGGCTGGTGGCTACACCTTC
>TRBV5-1|TRBD1|TRBJ1-2|few
CASSTQQGAHPAGGYTF
TGCGCCAGCAGCACCCAACAGGGGGCACACCCCGCAGGCGGCTACACCTTC
>TRBV18|.|TRBJ2-3|once
CASSPQTSGVTDTQYF
TGTGCCAGCTCACCGCAGACTAGTGGGGTCACAGATACGCAGTATTTT
>TRBV6-6|.|TRBJ1-1|.
CASSSSDRNTEAFF
TGTGCCAGCAGTTCCTCGGACAGGAACACTGAAGCTTTCTTT
>TRBV5-1|.|TRBJ1-3|.
CASSHGVGGTYGNTIYF
TGCGCCAGCAGCCATGGTGTCGGGGGGACATATGGAAACACCATATATTTT